This entry concerns a single TCR beta chain. Its matching antigen is unknown. The data derive from a study of shared clonotypes between healthy human individuals. Study details: CD8 memory received one plate per donor, CD8 naive two, CD4 memory three and CD4 naive three. Points from the study as a whole: Among non-shared clonotypes, generation probabilities were lower than among those shared by all four donors. For naive CD4 cells, 5% to 6.5% of clonotypes were shared across a handful of donors.

Method: immunoSEQ multiplex PCR; TCRdb's copy keeps in-frame clones and lacks some. The sample lists roughly 590,000 clones; 95% to 96% were seen once. V lost 5 bases and J lost 2; bases outside the gene matches: 9. This CDR3 region has 16 residues. Germline values: CDR1 SEHNR, CDR2 FQNEAQ (reference sequence). Naive CD8 isolation took CD45RO-negative cells positively selected for CCR7 and excluded terminally differentiated effector memory CD45RA+ cells. J is TRBJ2-1 and V is TRBV7-9, with 7 nucleotides matching TRBD1. Material: naive CD8+ T cells sorted from blood. This receptor was obtained from a woman between 25 and 40 years old in good health. The CDR3 DNA sequence: TGTGCCAGCAGCACATTGACAGGGAGCACCTACAATGAGCAGTTCTTC. It specifies CASSTLTGSTYNEQFF.